This T cell receptor beta chain was sequenced during a study of T cell responses to AZD1222 COVID-19 vaccine. Study-level information: Second-dose schedules of about 4 or about 12 weeks were combined. General study findings and limits: There were mostly white British donors and more females than males, and clonal diversity was possibly underestimated. The study reported that nearly half of spike-specific TCRs target unmutated variant regions.

The CDR3 contains 13 residues. Germline CDR1 SGHTA, CDR2 FQGTGA. The V end lost 1 base, the J end lost 6 bases, and 10 bases lay between the germline ends. With respect to this clone: Its antigen is still unknown.

Measured with immunoSEQ multiplex PCR; TCRdb has only the in-frame clones, and not every one. The table lists 130,000 to 150,000 clones, about 90% of them singletons, with 5.2% in the top ten. The sample was peripheral blood, taken on day 0 of AZD1222 vaccination. V is TRBV7-3 and J is TRBJ2-7; D gene unclear. The origin of this receptor is an adult in good health. CDR3 in amino acids: CASSLNRDGEQYF. CDR3 coding DNA: TGTGCCAGCAGCTTAAATAGGGATGGCGAGCAGTACTTC.